The present TCR beta chain was sequenced within a study of T-cell memory formation after mild COVID-19. Across the study: Largely donor-specific TCR clusters were found. Study-level points and caveats: Pre-infection memory contained some responding clones, which suggested that cross-reactive memory had joined.

The V end lost 1 base, the J end lost 4 bases, and 17 bases lay between the germline ends. Germline V gene data show CDR1 as SGHRS and CDR2 as YFSETQ. CDR3 length equals 17 residues. TCRdb independently ran MiXCR on the 5' RACE reads; one entry per CDR3 protein. This sample has 400,000 to 500,000 distinct CDR3 sequences, with 15% to 20% found just once. Comment on this clonotype: Its cognate antigen is unknown.

This TCR was sampled from an adult woman who had mild COVID-19 (a few samples of this study predate the infection). Cell type and time point are not known. Sequenced material: PBMCs or a T cell subset sorted from them (not recorded which). The gene calls are TRBV5-1 and TRBJ2-2; no clear D. CDR3 sequence reads: CASSLFISLKGTGELFF. In nucleotides, the CDR3 is TGCGCCAGCAGCTTGTTTATCTCCCTTAAGGGCACCGGGGAGCTGTTTTTT.